This T cell receptor (beta chain) was captured by sequencing in a study of cytotoxic CD8 clonotypes in ibrutinib-treated CLL. Of note for this clone: No antigen is known for it. The same CDR3 arises from other DNA sequences in this sample as well.

Study-level results: Private clonotypes, not public ones, expanded at ibrutinib response. Clonality climbed at ibrutinib response, then dropped toward baseline at progression.

Profiled with immunoSEQ multiplex PCR; TCRdb holds only in-frame clones, not every one. This sample has some 140,000 clones, with approximately 81% found just once. This receptor was obtained from a human donor with chronic lymphocytic leukemia. Sample: PBMCs, taken after 12 months of ibrutinib treatment.

Here the CDR3 reads CASSYSYGYTF. In nucleotides, the CDR3 is TGTGCCAGCAGTTACTCCTATGGCTACACCTTC. The chain couples TRBV6-6 to TRBJ1-2; D is unclear. The CDR3 runs 11 residues. The germline gives CDR1 MNHNY, CDR2 SVGAGI (reference sequence). Trimming shortened V by 0 bases and J by 4 bases, and 0 bases separated the two germline ends.